The rows below give T cell receptor beta chains drawn from one sample of a study of a mutant IDH1 vaccine in newly diagnosed glioma. Sequencing was performed with immunoSEQ multiplex PCR; in TCRdb, only in-frame clones are kept and a portion is missing. The top ten hold less than 15% of the sample, which has roughly 19,000 clones, 82% seen once. Their antigen targets remain unknown. This specimen consisted of PBMCs, obtained from a glioma patient whose treatment included an IDH1 peptide vaccine. The receptors stem from a man between 25 and 39 years old with glioma. Each CDR3 is given without its conserved first and last residue. Expanded clones are given a class, and other clones once, few, many or no size at all.

v_gene	abundance	j_gene	CDR3aa
TRBV27	.	TRBJ2-7	ASSPTGLTYEQY
TRBV10-3	.	TRBJ2-7	AISEYLGAAYEQY
TRBV2	once	TRBJ2-7	ASSAVIEQY
TRBV12-5	.	TRBJ2-1	ASNRRPYNEQF
TRBV19	once	TRBJ1-2	ASSIVGGGQSYGYT
TRBV4-1	medium-sized	TRBJ2-1	ASSQGWAVGNNEQF
TRBV10-1	.	TRBJ2-1	ASGGGSSYNEQF
TRBV6-5	.	TRBJ2-5	ASRLGLAQETQY
TRBV2	.	TRBJ2-5	ASMRGTGQETQY
TRBV6-6	.	TRBJ1-2	ASSYLGQGASGYT
TRBV6-5	once	TRBJ2-6	ASSSAVLNVLT
TRBV5-5	.	TRBJ1-4	ASSLVANRGFNEKLF
TRBV2	.	TRBJ1-2	ASSEVDRPGYGYT
TRBV15	few	TRBJ2-7	ATSRQEQDYEQY
TRBV25-1	.	TRBJ2-5	ASSPATGRETQY
TRBV30	.	TRBJ2-7	AWRVGGTPPGHEQY
TRBV27	.	TRBJ2-1	ASSQLNEQF
TRBV7-9	.	TRBJ2-1	ASSTLLAGVYNEQF
TRBV7-9	.	TRBJ2-4	ASSGGDRGNIQY
TRBV11-2	.	TRBJ2-7	ASSLEWGGRAVYEQY
TRBV7-2	.	TRBJ2-1	ASSFLLAGDNEQF
TRBV18	.	TRBJ2-5	ASSQNGGRQETQY
TRBV10-3	.	TRBJ2-4	AISESKNLAGEGIQY
TRBV18	few	TRBJ1-1	ASSPRGEDTEAF
TRBV30	.	.	AWSRAIVGSYEQY
TRBV7-2	.	TRBJ1-3	ASSLTRGEGNTIY
TRBV30	.	TRBJ2-5	AYHRGGRQETQY
TRBV19	.	TRBJ2-1	ASQVGAFNEQF
TRBV4-1	.	TRBJ2-7	ASSQDGNPYEQY
TRBV5-1	.	TRBJ2-5	ASSLEGGETQY
TRBV6-4	.	TRBJ2-3	ASSKRDTDTQY
TRBV5-1	.	TRBJ2-2	ASSLGSYLTGELF
TRBV19	.	TRBJ1-5	ASSPSGGGSNQPQH
TRBV7-9	.	TRBJ2-1	ASSLARQGRRNEQF
TRBV6-5	.	TRBJ2-3	ASSPRLADTQY
TRBV29-1	.	TRBJ2-7	SVGGQAYEQY
TRBV5-4	once	TRBJ2-3	ASRTEGATDTQY
TRBV6-1	.	TRBJ1-1	ASSKQTGGNTEAF
TRBV9	once	TRBJ1-1	ASTGDNTEAF
TRBV5-1	.	TRBJ2-3	ASRRTSGVSTDTQY